The 21 T cell receptor beta chains below were found in one sample sequenced in a study of cytomegalovirus exposure and HLA in healthy donors. A multiplex PCR was run with 60 Vbeta primers and 13 Jbeta primers. The method was immunoSEQ multiplex PCR; TCRdb's version includes in-frame clones alone and lacks a portion of them. The sample yields roughly 160,000 clones, approximately 76% seen once. The sample consisted of PBMCs. The origin of the receptors is a man aged 55 to 70 in good health and CMV-seronegative.

This clone was seen only a few times. CDR3 DNA sequence: TGTGCCAGCACCTCCGGGACAGGGGTAGGGGAGACCCAGTACTTC. Translated, it gives CASTSGTGVGETQYF. The genes are TRBV7-9 and TRBJ2-5; 10 nucleotides line up with TRBD1. The V gene's germline CDR1 is SEHNR and CDR2 FQNEAQ (reference sequence). This CDR3 comprises 15 residues. J lost 5 bases, V lost 7 bases, and 10 bases had no gene match.

The CDR3 nucleotides are TGTGCCAGCAGTTTAGTAAGCACAGATACGCAGTATTTT. This gives the protein CASSLVSTDTQYF. This chain uses TRBV27 with TRBJ2-3, with D unresolved. Germline V gene lookup returns CDR1 MNHEY and CDR2 SMNVEV (reference sequence). The CDR3 length is 13 residues. V lost 2 bases and J 0 bases, leaving 3 bases between the germline ends.

This chain joins TRBV9 and TRBJ2-1; 11 positions match TRBD1. The CDR3 has 15 residues. Germline V gene data show CDR1 as SGDLS and CDR2 as YYNGEE. Trimming at V came to 3 bases and at J to 5 bases, leaving 4 bases not matched to a gene. CDR3 amino acids: CASSARDRGDNEQFF. The CDR3 nucleotides read TGTGCCAGCAGCGCACGGGACAGGGGGGACAATGAGCAGTTCTTC.

J is TRBJ2-7 and V is TRBV18; TRBD1 matches 7 bases. The CDR3 contains 14 residues. V was clipped by 3 bases and J by 1 base; unmatched bases: 3. Per the germline V gene, CDR1 is KGHSH and CDR2 is LQKENI. This CDR3 is CASSPAGGSYEQYF. The CDR3 DNA reads as TGTGCCAGCTCACCGGCAGGGGGTTCCTACGAGCAGTACTTC.

The rearrangement joins TRBV5-6 to TRBJ1-6; 7 bases map to TRBD1. The CDR3 runs to 14 residues. Germline V gives CDR1 SGHDT, CDR2 YYEEEE. The V gene end was trimmed by 3 bases and the J gene end by 7 bases; junction bases not matched to a gene: 4. The CDR3 spells CASSWTGLNSPLHF. In nucleotides, the CDR3 is TGTGCCAGCAGCTGGACAGGACTAAATTCACCCCTCCACTTT.

The table lists this clone with a few counts. V and J are TRBV28 and TRBJ2-1, with 8 bases matching TRBD1. This CDR3 spans 16 amino acids. Unmatched junction bases numbered 14, after V lost 6 bases and J lost 7 bases. Germline values: CDR1 MDHEN, CDR2 SYDVKM. CDR3 amino acids: CASRGATGGTGNEQFF. The CDR3 DNA is TGTGCCAGCAGGGGGGCCACAGGGGGGACGGGGAATGAGCAGTTCTTC. Supplemented by reference TRBV28 and TRBJ2-1, the full variable domain reads DVKVTQSSRYLVKRTGEKVFLECVQDMDHENMFWYRQDPGLGLRLIYFSYDVKMKEKGDIPEGYSVSREKKERFSLILESASTNQTSMYLCASRGATGGTGNEQFFGPGTRLTVL.

The chain links TRBV9 to TRBJ1-1, with D tentatively TRBD1 (6 bases). Per germline, CDR1 SGDLS and CDR2 YYNGEE. CDR3 size: 16 residues. The ends were cut back, 0 bases at V and 2 bases at J, with 14 bases in the middle. The CDR3, as DNA: TGTGCCAGCAGCGTAGGGGGGCTGGGGATAAACACTGAAGCTTTCTTT. It translates to CASSVGGLGINTEAFF.

This sequence joins TRBV7-3 and TRBJ2-1; a possible D gene is TRBD2 (6 bases). Germline-derived CDR1 and CDR2 are SGHTA and FQGTGA. V was shortened by 6 bases and J by 9 bases, with 15 bases between the two germline ends. The CDR3 sequence is 13 residues long. CDR3 sequence: CASSSRRAAEQFF. The CDR3 region has the DNA TGTGCCAGCAGTTCAAGGAGGGCCGCTGAGCAGTTCTTC.

This chain links TRBV4-2 with TRBJ2-1, with 9 bases lining up with TRBD2. The CDR3 is made up of 17 amino acids. The V and J ends lost 4 bases and 1 base, in that order; junction bases with no gene match: 8. Germline V gene data show CDR1 as LGHNA and CDR2 as YNFKEQ. Here the CDR3 DNA reads TGTGCCAGCAGCCGGAATCTAGCGGGACAATCCTACAATGAGCAGTTCTTC. Translating gives CASSRNLAGQSYNEQFF.

The chain combines TRBV2 with TRBJ2-2; TRBD1 matches 8 bases. After removal of 3 bases from V and 6 bases from J, the junction contained 6 bases not matched to a gene. CDR3 length: 15 amino acids. Germline V gene lookup returns CDR1 SNHLY and CDR2 FYNNEI. CDR3 loop: CASSEETGVAGELFF. The DNA of the CDR3 is TGTGCCAGCAGTGAGGAGACAGGGGTTGCCGGGGAGCTGTTTTTT.

V gene TRBV11-2 combines with J gene TRBJ2-2; TRBD2 might be the D (7 bases). The V end lost 6 bases, the J end lost 6 bases, and 17 bases lay between the germline ends. The germline gives CDR1 SGHAT, CDR2 FQNNGV. The length of the CDR3 is 15 residues. Written as DNA, the CDR3 is TGTGCCAGCAGACCAGTCGGGGGGCGCGCCGGGGAGCTGTTTTTT. Amino acid sequence: CASRPVGGRAGELFF.

This clone was seen just once. The chain combines TRBV30 with TRBJ1-5; the D is unclear. The germline V and J ends were trimmed by 2 bases and 2 bases, with 7 bases remaining between them. Germline CDR1 is GTSNPN and CDR2 is SVGIG (reference sequence). The CDR3 is made up of 13 amino acids. CDR3 residues: CAWSLDGNQPQHF. The DNA for the CDR3 is TGTGCCTGGAGTCTAGATGGCAATCAGCCCCAGCATTTT.

V and J are TRBV28 and TRBJ1-4; D gene ambiguous. Germline V gene data show CDR1 as MDHEN and CDR2 as SYDVKM. V lost 5 bases, J lost 0 bases, and 7 bases lay in between. CDR3 length: 14 amino acids. The CDR3 protein is CASSPRATNEKLFF. The DNA for the CDR3 is TGTGCCAGCAGTCCCCGTGCAACTAATGAAAAACTGTTTTTT.

The chain couples TRBV9 to TRBJ1-3; a weak D match, TRBD1 (6 bases). Germline V gene lookup returns CDR1 SGDLS and CDR2 YYNGEE. The CDR3 has 18 residues. The germline V and J ends were trimmed by 2 bases and 0 bases, with 18 bases remaining between them. The CDR3 here is CASSVTQQGRTSGNTIYF. The CDR3 nucleotides read TGTGCCAGCAGCGTTACCCAACAGGGCCGTACCTCTGGAAACACCATATATTTT.

V is TRBV7-6 and J is TRBJ1-1, with D maybe TRBD1 (6 bases). Trimming removed 5 bases at V and 2 bases at J, with 15 bases between. Germline CDR1 SGHVS, CDR2 FNYEAQ. This CDR3 spans 15 amino acids. The CDR3 DNA sequence: TGTGCCAGCAGCCCGACAGGTTCTTACAACACTGAAGCTTTCTTT. Translated, it gives CASSPTGSYNTEAFF. Combining the CDR3 with reference TRBV7-6 and TRBJ1-1 gives the whole variable domain GAGVSQSPRYKVTKRGQDVALRCDPISGHVSLYWYRQALGQGPEFLTYFNYEAQQDKSGLPNDRFSAERPEGSISTLTIQRTEQRDSAMYRCASSPTGSYNTEAFFGQGTRLTVV.

The chain couples TRBV29-1 to TRBJ2-1, with 8 positions matching TRBD2. Looked up from germline, CDR1 is SQVTM and CDR2 is ANQGSEA. The CDR3 totals 14 residues. V was pared by 8 bases and J by 9 bases, with 15 bases of the junction left unmatched. CDR3 amino acids: CSLMKRESGGEQFF. The CDR3 nucleotides read TGCAGCCTGATGAAGCGGGAGTCGGGCGGTGAGCAGTTCTTC.

Worth noting for this clone: Relative to the germline gene, one junction end is altered; a read error may explain this. The V and J genes are TRBV2 and TRBJ1-5, with a tentative D call TRBD1 (5 bases). The CDR3 runs 15 residues. CDR1 and CDR2 from the germline V gene are SNHLY and FYNNEI. The CDR3, as DNA: TGTGCCAGCAGCTCCGGGGGGATCGGCAATCAGTCCCAGCATTTT. Translation gives CASSSGGIGNQSQHF.

This clone came up a few times. This chain uses TRBV27 with TRBJ2-5; 8 bases map to TRBD1. The V and J ends lost 4 bases and 5 bases, in that order; junction bases with no gene match: 9. Germline V gene lookup returns CDR1 MNHEY and CDR2 SMNVEV (reference sequence). The CDR3 sequence is 15 residues long. The CDR3 DNA sequence: TGTGCCAGCAGTTCTACAGGGGGAGATTGGGAGACCCAGTACTTC. It translates to CASSSTGGDWETQYF.

The chain combines TRBV10-3 with TRBJ1-2; no reliable D call. V lost 0 bases, J lost 6 bases, and 14 bases lay in between. CDR3 length: 15 residues. CDR1 and CDR2 (germline): ENHRY, SYGVKD. The CDR3 DNA reads TGTGCCATCAGTGAGTCACAGACCCTCGTCCATGGCTACACCTTC. It encodes CAISESQTLVHGYTF.

The V call is TRBV5-1, the J call TRBJ2-7; TRBD2 is a possible D gene (5 bases). Trimming pared 0 bases from V and 9 bases from J, leaving 19 bases between. CDR3 size: 15 residues. Germline CDR1 and CDR2: SGHRS and YFSETQ. CDR3: CASSLGTSGFGWQYF. The CDR3 DNA sequence: TGCGCCAGCAGCTTGGGGACCAGCGGATTCGGCTGGCAGTACTTC.

V gene TRBV27 combines with J gene TRBJ2-5, with D perhaps TRBD2 (7 bases). Germline assignment: CDR1 MNHEY and CDR2 SMNVEV (reference sequence). The CDR3 covers 12 residues. Trimming pared 8 bases from V and 14 bases from J, leaving 21 bases between. The CDR3 bases are TGTGCCAGCCTCCAATTAGGGGGGGCCATTTACTTC. Amino acids: CASLQLGGAIYF.